Sequencing of this TCR beta chain was carried out in a study of cytomegalovirus exposure and HLA in healthy donors. As for the study in general: Earlier results showed roughly 120 million unique TCR beta sequences derived from roughly 190 million T cells.

For this clone: Its target is not known.

Vbeta (60) and Jbeta (13) primers were used in the PCR. Only in-frame clones appear in the TCRdb table, and some are missing; sequencing was by immunoSEQ multiplex PCR. The table has about 170,000 clones, 76% seen once. Whereas donors were nominally healthy upon sampling, unrecorded immune exposures were probable. Germline-derived CDR1 and CDR2 are MNHNS and SASEGT. Trimming removed 5 bases from V and 0 bases from J, with 10 bases in between. The CDR3 extends over 14 amino acids. General observations from the study: A later analysis by the authors found several of the most significant clusters apparently linked to common viral pathogens.

What was sequenced was PBMCs. This clonotype was obtained from a female donor in good health and CMV-seronegative. V and J are TRBV6-1 and TRBJ1-1; possible D gene TRBD1, 5 bases. The CDR3 sequence is CASSPGGLNTEAFF. The CDR3 nucleotides read TGTGCCAGCAGTCCCGGGGGTTTGAACACTGAAGCTTTCTTT.